Listed here are 29 T cell receptor beta chains from one sample, sequenced in a study of shared clonotypes between healthy human individuals. Measured with immunoSEQ multiplex PCR; TCRdb has only the in-frame clones, and not every one. The sample shows about 1.5 million clones, over 95% of them seen only once. The sequencing input was naive CD4+ T cells sorted from blood. The sample's subset: CD45RA+ positively selected. The receptor set was obtained from a man younger than 45 in good health.

The chain has TRBV6-1 and TRBJ1-2; no clear D. This CDR3 has 11 amino acids. Germline CDR1 and CDR2: MNHNS and SASEGT. V lost 6 bases and J lost 7, with 9 bases in between. CDR3 nucleotide sequence: TGTGCCAGCAGGGGAGTTGGTGGCTACACCTTC. It encodes CASRGVGGYTF.

This chain uses TRBV7-2 with TRBJ2-5; TRBD2 agrees at 11 bases. CDR3 length: 17 amino acids. After removal of 1 base from V and 5 bases from J, the junction contained 9 bases not matched to a gene. Germline V lookup: CDR1 SGHTA, CDR2 FQGNSA. CDR3 nucleotides: TGTGCCAGCAGCTTAGTCATAGCGGGAGGGCCGGGGGAGACCCAGTACTTC. Encoded protein: CASSLVIAGGPGETQYF.

The rearrangement uses TRBV30 and TRBJ1-4; 9 bases line up with TRBD1. CDR3 size: 17 residues. V was pared by 3 bases and J by 0 bases, with 8 bases of the junction left unmatched. Per germline, CDR1 GTSNPN and CDR2 SVGIG (reference sequence). CDR3 residues: CAWRSGTGSPTNEKLFF. The CDR3 DNA sequence: TGTGCCTGGAGATCCGGGACAGGGTCCCCAACTAATGAAAAACTGTTTTTT.

The chain combines TRBV10-3 with TRBJ2-1; 12 positions agree with TRBD2. The germline CDR1 and CDR2 sequences are ENHRY and SYGVKD. Trimming at V came to 7 bases and at J to 8 bases, leaving 6 bases not matched to a gene. CDR3 length equals 14 residues. CDR3 region: CAITALAGGYEQFF. The CDR3 region has the DNA TGTGCCATCACTGCACTAGCGGGAGGTTATGAGCAGTTCTTC.

The rearrangement joins TRBV28 to TRBJ2-5; maybe TRBD1 (6 bases). Trimming left V 5 bases short and J 1 base short, with 11 bases between. CDR1 is MDHEN, CDR2 SYDVKM, per germline. The CDR3 loop spans 14 amino acids. CDR3 DNA: TGTGCCAGCAGTACCGGGACACCCCAAGAGACCCAGTACTTC. As protein: CASSTGTPQETQYF.

The chain is built from TRBV2 and TRBJ1-1, with D perhaps TRBD1 (5 bases). Germline V gene data show CDR1 as SNHLY and CDR2 as FYNNEI. V shed 6 bases and J shed 6 bases, with 17 bases lying between them. CDR3 size: 14 residues. The CDR3 DNA sequence: TGTGCCAGCAGACCAGGTGGGGGATTCTCTGAAGCTTTCTTT. It specifies CASRPGGGFSEAFF. The variable domain in full, with the rest retrieved from reference TRBV2 and TRBJ1-1, is EPEVTQTPSHQVTQMGQEVILRCVPISNHLYFYWYRQILGQKVEFLVSFYNNEISEKSEIFDDQFSVERPDGSNFTLKIRSTKLEDSAMYFCASRPGGGFSEAFFGQGTRLTVV.

V is TRBV19 and J is TRBJ2-1; D possibly corresponds to TRBD2 (6 bases). V was cut by 3 bases and J by 1 base, with 10 bases left in between. Germline lookup yields CDR1 LNHDA and CDR2 SQIVND (reference sequence). The CDR3 has 15 residues. The CDR3 protein is CASSILRGSYNEQFF. In DNA form, the CDR3 reads TGTGCCAGTAGTATCCTCCGGGGGTCCTACAATGAGCAGTTCTTC.

The rearrangement uses TRBV28 and TRBJ1-2; no reliable D call. Germline values: CDR1 MDHEN, CDR2 SYDVKM. Trimming removed 4 bases at V and 8 bases at J, with 14 bases between. The CDR3 runs to 13 residues. The CDR3 protein is CASSSPVRGGYTF. The CDR3 DNA reads as TGTGCCAGCAGTTCACCCGTCCGAGGGGGCTACACCTTC.

This chain joins TRBV25-1 and TRBJ2-1; unclear D gene. V was clipped by 0 bases and J by 6 bases, with 6 bases between them. The CDR3 has 13 residues. Germline lookup yields CDR1 MGHDK and CDR2 SYGVNS. The CDR3 here is CASSEYSLNEQFF. Here the CDR3 DNA reads TGTGCCAGCAGTGAATACAGCCTCAATGAGCAGTTCTTC. The full variable domain, rest sourced from reference TRBV25-1 and TRBJ2-1, is EADIYQTPRYLVIGTGKKITLECSQTMGHDKMYWYQQDPGMELHLIHYSYGVNSTEKGDLSSESTVSRIRTEHFPLTLESARPSHTSQYLCASSEYSLNEQFFGPGTRLTVL.

The chain recombines TRBV6-5 with TRBJ2-7; D remains ambiguous. Germline-derived CDR1 and CDR2 are MNHEY and SVGAGI. Deletions cut 5 bases from V and 0 bases from J, with 8 bases between. The CDR3 is 13 residues long. The CDR3: CASSNRYSYEQYF. DNA for the CDR3: TGTGCCAGCAGTAACCGATACTCCTACGAGCAGTACTTC.

This clone was detected once. This chain uses TRBV11-2 with TRBJ2-2, with 9 bases lining up with TRBD1. The V gene's germline CDR1 is SGHAT and CDR2 FQNNGV. The CDR3 sequence is 16 residues long. V shed 5 bases and J 2 bases; nucleotides not matched to a gene: 6. The CDR3, as DNA: TGTGCCAGCAGCCGACGACAGGGGGTAAACACCGGGGAGCTGTTTTTT. Encoded protein: CASSRRQGVNTGELFF.

The chain employs TRBV7-3 and TRBJ2-6; D is ambiguous. Per germline, CDR1 SGHTA and CDR2 FQGTGA. The V end was cut by 1 base, the J end by 2 bases, with 3 bases between. The CDR3 has 14 residues. The CDR3 sequence is CASSLIAGANVLTF. The DNA of the CDR3 is TGTGCCAGCAGCTTAATCGCTGGGGCCAACGTCCTGACTTTC.

The V gene is TRBV27, the J gene TRBJ1-3; maybe TRBD1 (5 bases). Per germline, CDR1 MNHEY and CDR2 SMNVEV (reference sequence). The CDR3 runs to 15 residues. Between the trimmed V and J ends, which lost 0 bases and 4 bases, there was a span of 10 bases. CDR3 sequence: CASSLSGVWGNTIYF. Here the CDR3 DNA reads TGTGCCAGCAGTTTATCAGGGGTTTGGGGAAACACCATATATTTT.

This chain uses TRBV5-6 with TRBJ2-7; a possible D gene is TRBD1 (5 bases). This CDR3 is 13 amino acids long. V was clipped by 0 bases and J by 9 bases, with 13 bases between them. The germline CDR1 and CDR2 sequences are SGHDT and YYEEEE. The DNA of the CDR3 is TGTGCCAGCAGCTTGGCCGACAGAGAAACGCAGTACTTC. Translated: CASSLADRETQYF.

The chain has TRBV2 and TRBJ1-2; 8 bases fit TRBD1. V dropped 7 bases and J dropped 4; count of bases not matched to a gene: 8. The CDR3 has 14 residues. The germline CDR1 and CDR2 sequences are SNHLY and FYNNEI. The CDR3 loop reads CASTTDREGYGYTF. In nucleotides, the CDR3 is TGTGCCAGCACGACGGACAGGGAGGGCTATGGCTACACCTTC.

The V and J genes are TRBV5-1 and TRBJ2-7, with 7 bases aligning to TRBD2. V was clipped by 3 bases and J by 5 bases; unmatched bases: 5. The germline V gene has CDR1 SGHRS and CDR2 YFSETQ. This CDR3 is built from 13 residues. In nucleotides, the CDR3 is TGCGCCAGCAGCTCCGGGACTACCCACGAGCAGTACTTC. Translated, it gives CASSSGTTHEQYF.

The V and J genes are TRBV5-8 and TRBJ1-5; TRBD1 is a possible D gene (5 bases). Germline lookup yields CDR1 SGHTS and CDR2 YDEGEE. This CDR3 contains 14 residues. The V end was cut by 3 bases, the J end by 3 bases, with 10 bases between. Here the CDR3 reads CASSWQGNNQPQHF. The CDR3 DNA is TGTGCCAGCAGCTGGCAGGGCAACAATCAGCCCCAGCATTTT.

J is TRBJ2-3 and V is TRBV7-2; 14 bases agree with TRBD2. CDR3 size: 16 residues. Germline V gives CDR1 SGHTA, CDR2 FQGNSA. V lost 3 bases, J lost 9 bases, and 8 bases stayed unmatched. The CDR3 sequence: CASSFQGLAGAETQYF. In DNA form, the CDR3 reads TGTGCCAGCAGCTTTCAGGGACTAGCGGGAGCTGAGACGCAGTATTTT. Filled out from reference TRBV7-2 and TRBJ2-3, the complete variable domain reads GAGVSQSPSNKVTEKGKDVELRCDPISGHTALYWYRQSLGQGLEFLIYFQGNSAPDKSGLPSDRFSAERTGGSVSTLTIQRTQQEDSAVYLCASSFQGLAGAETQYFGPGTRLTVL.

CDR3 nucleotide sequence: TGTGCCAGCAGCCAACAATCAGGACTAGCGGGAGGAGAGACCCAGTACTTC. It is translated as CASSQQSGLAGGETQYF. The chain is built from TRBV14 and TRBJ2-5, with 14 bases fitting TRBD2. Losses at the gene ends were 2 bases for V and 4 bases for J; bases not matched to a gene: 6. CDR1 is SGHDN, CDR2 FVKESK, per germline. The CDR3 spans 17 residues.

The chain uses TRBV11-2 and TRBJ1-2; D not resolved. V lost 2 bases, J lost 2 bases, and 6 bases lay in between. The germline V gene encodes CDR1 SGHAT and CDR2 FQNNGV. This CDR3 has 13 residues. The CDR3 nucleotides are TGTGCCAGCAGCTTATCCGGGAACTATGGCTACACCTTC. It is translated as CASSLSGNYGYTF.

V gene TRBV5-8 combines with J gene TRBJ1-2; D perhaps matches TRBD1 (5 bases). Germline V gene sequence: CDR1 SGHTS, CDR2 YDEGEE. The V end was cut by 2 bases, the J end by 1 base, with 9 bases between. The length of the CDR3 is 14 residues. The CDR3 region is CASSLIGGNYGYTF. Written as DNA, the CDR3 is TGTGCCAGCAGCTTAATCGGGGGTAACTATGGCTACACCTTC.

Regarding this clone: Possible read error: a much larger clone is one base away. The sample contains more than one DNA sequence encoding this CDR3. This sequence joins TRBV27 and TRBJ2-5, with D maybe TRBD2 (5 bases). CDR1 is MNHEY and CDR2 is SMNVEV in the germline V gene (reference sequence). The CDR3 extends over 13 amino acids. The CDR3 DNA sequence: TGTGCCAGCAGTTCCTCGACGGGGAAGGCCCAATACTTC. This encodes CASSSSTGKAQYF.

The chain recombines TRBV7-8 with TRBJ1-1; maybe TRBD1 (5 bases). V gave up 2 bases and J gave up 5 bases, with 12 bases separating them. The length of the CDR3 is 14 residues. In germline, CDR1 is SGHVS, CDR2 FQNEAQ. As DNA, the CDR3 is TGTGCCAGCAGCTTAATTGAGTGGGGGACTGAAGCTTTCTTT. This sequence encodes CASSLIEWGTEAFF. The entire variable domain, with the rest obtained from reference TRBV7-8 and TRBJ1-1, is as follows: GAGVSQSPRYKVAKRGQDVALRCDPISGHVSLFWYQQALGQGPEFLTYFQNEAQLDKSGLPSDRFFAERPEGSVSTLKIQRTQQEDSAVYLCASSLIEWGTEAFFGQGTRLTVV.

This sequence joins TRBV29-1 and TRBJ1-4; TRBD1 matches 7 bases. V lost 1 base to trimming and J lost 8 bases; unmatched junction nucleotides: 10. The CDR3 runs to 15 residues. CDR1 is SQVTM and CDR2 is ANQGSEA in the germline V gene. CDR3 coding DNA: TGCAGCGTTGAAGGCAAGGAGGGGGCAAGGGAAAAACTGTTTTTT. Encoded protein: CSVEGKEGAREKLFF.

The chain uses TRBV9 and TRBJ1-1, with D uncertain. Germline values: CDR1 SGDLS, CDR2 YYNGEE. Trimming pared 2 bases from V and 4 bases from J, leaving 12 bases between. The CDR3 spans 14 residues. In DNA, the CDR3 is TGTGCCAGCAGCGTCAGTAGACGGCCCACTGAAGCTTTCTTT. This sequence encodes CASSVSRRPTEAFF.

The genes are TRBV28 and TRBJ1-2; D remains unclear. The CDR3 totals 13 residues. The germline CDR1 and CDR2 sequences are MDHEN and SYDVKM. V dropped 6 bases and J dropped 1 base, with 9 bases sitting between them. CDR3 sequence: CASSLGINYGYTF. The CDR3 DNA follows: TGTGCCAGCAGCTTAGGGATTAACTATGGCTACACCTTC.

The chain couples TRBV9 to TRBJ1-2, with 7 positions matching TRBD1. The CDR3 totals 15 residues. Germline-derived CDR1 and CDR2 are SGDLS and YYNGEE. V was clipped by 4 bases and J by 4 bases; unmatched bases: 10. The DNA for the CDR3 is TGTGCCAGCAGCCCTGGGACAGAACAAGCCTATGGCTACACCTTC. It is translated as CASSPGTEQAYGYTF.

This chain connects TRBV6-5 to TRBJ2-2; D remains unclear. The CDR3 is 12 amino acids. V was trimmed by 4 bases and J by 4 bases, leaving 4 bases between them. The germline V gene has CDR1 MNHEY and CDR2 SVGAGI. The CDR3 nucleotides read TGTGCCAGCAGTTCCCTCACCGGGGAGCTGTTTTTT. Its protein is CASSSLTGELFF.

In this sample, this clone turned up once. The CDR3 nucleotides are TGTGCCAGCAGCCAAGATCTCTGGAGAGAGACCCAGTACTTC. This sequence encodes CASSQDLWRETQYF. The V call is TRBV14, the J call TRBJ2-5; no firm D call. The CDR3 loop spans 14 amino acids. Germline lookup yields CDR1 SGHDN and CDR2 FVKESK. Trimming took off 0 bases at V and 4 bases at J, with 9 bases between the two ends.